This T cell receptor beta chain was sequenced during a study of spatial heterogeneity in lung cancer. Study information: The study consistently detected more beta-chain than alpha-chain sequences.

This clonotype was detected ten times or more. The study tagged each TCR cDNA molecule with a unique molecular identifier. Via MiXCR, TCRdb re-called the 5' RACE reads, giving one row per CDR3 protein. Of around 40,000 distinct CDR3 sequences in the sample, 4% to 6% are singletons; the top ten hold roughly 25%. The time point denotes: sample taken at primary tumor resection. Whole RNA from tumor, nontumor lung or frozen PBMC was sequenced unsorted. The donors were more than 70 patients with non-small cell lung cancer that was early-stage and untreated. The germline gives CDR1 DFQATT, CDR2 SNEGSKA (reference sequence). V shed 6 bases and J 6 bases; nucleotides not matched to a gene: 8. CDR3 length equals 14 residues.

The sequences come from PBMCs, collected at surgery. This chain uses TRBV20-1 with TRBJ2-4, with 10 bases that match TRBD1. This clonotype originated in a female donor with early-stage non-small cell lung cancer. The chain's CDR3 is CSAGGGTGVNIQYF. In DNA form, the CDR3 reads TGCAGTGCCGGCGGGGGGACAGGGGTAAACATTCAGTACTTC.